This T cell receptor (beta chain) came from a study of cytomegalovirus exposure and HLA in healthy donors. The CDR3 loop spans 17 amino acids. V was pared by 0 bases and J by 3 bases, with 18 bases between. Regarding the study as a whole: It was reported in a later analysis that an Asian-associated ancestry cluster showed fewer N-insertions than the roughly 670-donor mean. Later analysis identified a missense DCLRE1C variant that was linked to TCR beta V- and J-gene trimming.

PCR primers comprised 60 Vbeta and 13 Jbeta primers. The protocol was immunoSEQ multiplex PCR, while the TCRdb copy is restricted to in-frame clones and leaves out a portion. This repertoire shows 140,000 to 150,000 clones, more than 70% found once; its top ten account for around 1.9%. Of note for this clone: The antigen is undetermined.

The sequence came from a woman aged 40 to 55 in good health and CMV-seronegative. The rearrangement links TRBV5-7 to TRBJ1-2, with D tentatively TRBD1 (5 bases). TRBV5-7 is filed as an ORF, its function uncertain. Sample: PBMCs. As DNA, the CDR3 is TGTGCCAGCAGCTTGGTATTCAGGGCCGGTTCAGACTATGGCTACACCTTC. Its translation: CASSLVFRAGSDYGYTF.